This TCR beta chain emerged from a study of T cell responses to AZD1222 COVID-19 vaccine. Produced via immunoSEQ multiplex PCR; TCRdb's table is partial and in-frame only. The profile covers about 150,000 clones, with approximately 85% appearing a single time and 4.5% to 5.5% taken by the ten largest. The CDR3 covers 14 residues. V lost 4 bases to trimming and J lost 0 bases, with 10 bases between them. Germline V lookup: CDR1 GTSNPN, CDR2 SVGIG (reference sequence). As concerns this clone: Its antigen remains unidentified.

The study's findings and limits: Reports indicate that nearly half of spike-specific TCRs are directed at unmutated variant regions. There were repertoire samples only from the period after the peak T cell response.

The clonotype was recovered from an adult who received the MenACWY meningococcal vaccine as a control. Sample: peripheral blood, taken 28 days after the second dose of the MenACWY control vaccine. V and J are TRBV30 and TRBJ1-3; D not certain. CDR3 DNA: TGTGCCTGGAACCCTGGGTACTCTGGAAACACCATATATTTT. Its protein product is CAWNPGYSGNTIYF.